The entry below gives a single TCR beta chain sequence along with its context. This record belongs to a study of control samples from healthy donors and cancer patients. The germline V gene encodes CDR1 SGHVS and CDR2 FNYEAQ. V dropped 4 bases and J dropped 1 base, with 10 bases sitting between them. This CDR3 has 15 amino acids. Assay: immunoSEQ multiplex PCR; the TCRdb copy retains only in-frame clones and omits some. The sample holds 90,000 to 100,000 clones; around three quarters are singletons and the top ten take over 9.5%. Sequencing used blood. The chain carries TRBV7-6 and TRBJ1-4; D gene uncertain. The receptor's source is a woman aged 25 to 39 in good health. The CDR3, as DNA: TGTGCCAGCAGCTCTTTCAGTAAAACTAATGAAAAACTGTTTTTT. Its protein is CASSSFSKTNEKLFF.